The 20 T cell receptor beta chains listed next were all sequenced from one sample in a study of T-cell memory formation after mild COVID-19. TCRdb called the 5' RACE reads again in MiXCR, with one record for every CDR3 protein. The sample lists 300,000 to 400,000 distinct CDR3 sequences; more than 15% were seen once. The sample taken for sequencing was PBMCs or a T cell subset sorted from them (not recorded which). These receptors all come from a man aged 18 to 29 who had mild COVID-19 (a few samples of this study predate the infection). Cell type and time point are not known.

The V gene is TRBV29-1, the J gene TRBJ1-1; tentative D call: TRBD1 (5 bases). The germline V gene encodes CDR1 SQVTM and CDR2 ANQGSEA. V was cut by 3 bases and J by 2 bases, with 10 bases left in between. There are 13 residues in the CDR3. The chain's CDR3 is CSVERQGNTEAFF. DNA for the CDR3: TGCAGCGTTGAGAGGCAGGGTAACACTGAAGCTTTCTTT.

This clonotype was observed many times. Germline and junction disagree at one end, which may indicate a read error. The chain links TRBV5-1 to TRBJ1-1, with a weak D call TRBD1 (5 bases). The CDR3 has 13 residues. Germline V lookup: CDR1 SGHRS, CDR2 YFSETQ. CDR3 amino acids: CASSLGGGTEAFF. The CDR3 nucleotides are TGTGCCAGCAGCTTGGGTGGGGGCACTGAAGCTTTCTTT.

This clonotype has only a few counts. The chain couples TRBV20-1 to TRBJ2-3; TRBD2 matches 10 bases. This CDR3 region has 15 residues. Germline V gives CDR1 DFQATT, CDR2 SNEGSKA (reference sequence). J gave up 2 bases and V 4 bases, and 6 bases lay outside the gene matches. CDR3 sequence: CSAISGGAYTDTQYF. The CDR3 DNA reads as TGCAGTGCTATAAGCGGGGGGGCGTACACAGATACGCAGTATTTT.

This clonotype was observed a handful of times. The chain combines TRBV5-1 with TRBJ2-4; D is perhaps TRBD1 (6 bases). CDR1 SGHRS and CDR2 YFSETQ come from the germline V gene. The CDR3 loop spans 18 amino acids. V lost 4 bases and J 6 bases, leaving 26 bases between the germline ends. The CDR3 sequence: CASSLGTMTPRGGNIQYF. The CDR3 nucleotides are TGCGCCAGCAGCCTTGGGACGATGACACCCCGAGGGGGAAACATTCAGTACTTC.

The chain has TRBV4-3 and TRBJ2-1; D gene uncertain. The CDR3 has 12 residues. V was cut by 1 base and J by 6 bases, with 4 bases left in between. CDR1 is LGHNA, CDR2 YSLEER, per germline. The CDR3 is CASSQVANEQFF. DNA of the CDR3: TGCGCCAGCAGCCAAGTTGCCAATGAGCAGTTCTTC.

This clonotype was seen ten or more times. The chain is built from TRBV5-1 and TRBJ2-5; the D gene is possibly TRBD1 (5 bases). There are 14 residues in the CDR3. The V end lost 3 bases, the J end lost 1 base, and 10 bases lay between the germline ends. The V gene's germline CDR1 is SGHRS and CDR2 YFSETQ. The CDR3 region is CASSSTGTQETQYF. CDR3 sequence (DNA): TGCGCCAGCAGCTCCACAGGTACCCAAGAGACCCAGTACTTC.

The chain has TRBV7-9 and TRBJ2-1; 13 bases align to TRBD2. The V segment lost 8 bases and the J segment 6 bases; nucleotides outside the gene matches: 4. The CDR3 has 14 amino acids. Germline lookup yields CDR1 SEHNR and CDR2 FQNEAQ (reference sequence). The CDR3 loop reads CASETSGGANEQFF. The CDR3 coding sequence is TGTGCCAGCGAAACTAGCGGGGGGGCCAATGAGCAGTTCTTC.

The V and J genes are TRBV20-1 and TRBJ1-1; D gene uncertain. The germline gives CDR1 DFQATT, CDR2 SNEGSKA (reference sequence). The CDR3 is 13 residues long. Deletions cut 2 bases from V and 2 bases from J, with 9 bases between. The CDR3, as DNA: TGCAGTGCTAGACGGCAGCCTAACACTGAAGCTTTCTTT. Amino acids: CSARRQPNTEAFF.

The genes are TRBV7-8 and TRBJ2-1, with TRBD1 matching over 10 bases. V was pared by 9 bases and J by 2 bases, with 7 bases of the junction left unmatched. CDR1 is SGHVS, CDR2 FQNEAQ, per germline. This CDR3 comprises 15 residues. CDR3 amino acids: CASQPGTGAYNEQFF. CDR3 in DNA: TGTGCCAGTCAACCCGGGACAGGGGCCTACAATGAGCAGTTCTTC.

The chain joins TRBV6-2 or TRBV6-3 to TRBJ1-5; D gene uncertain. Germline V gene lookup returns CDR1 MNHEY and CDR2 SVGEGT. Trimming shortened V by 3 bases and J by 8 bases, and 14 bases separated the two germline ends. The CDR3 totals 14 residues. CDR3 residues: CASSYPFPGEPQHF. The CDR3 coding sequence is TGTGCCAGCAGTTATCCTTTCCCTGGGGAGCCCCAGCATTTT.

The chain is built from TRBV12-3 or TRBV12-4 and TRBJ1-2; no clear D gene. This CDR3 is built from 14 residues. Between the trimmed V and J ends, which lost 4 bases and 4 bases, there was a span of 13 bases. The CDR3 DNA follows: TGTGCCAGCAGTTCGGACGGTTTTTTCTATGGCTACACCTTC. Its translation: CASSSDGFFYGYTF.

This clonotype was seen many times. The CDR3 sequence: CASSLAPGTGGNQPQHF. Written as DNA, the CDR3 is TGTGCCAGCAGCTTAGCACCCGGGACAGGGGGAAATCAGCCCCAGCATTTT. V usage is TRBV7-6 and J usage is TRBJ1-5; 11 nucleotides line up with TRBD1. With V trimmed by 0 bases and J by 4 bases, 5 bases remained unmatched. CDR3 size: 17 residues. CDR1 and CDR2 (germline): SGHVS, FNYEAQ.

As DNA, the CDR3 is TGTGCCAGCAGTGAAGCCTGGGGGGCCGAAAACATTCAGTACTTC. As protein: CASSEAWGAENIQYF. This chain joins TRBV2 and TRBJ2-4, with D possibly being TRBD1 or TRBD2 (6 bases each). The CDR3 is made up of 15 amino acids. The germline CDR1 and CDR2 sequences are SNHLY and FYNNEI. V shed 0 bases and J shed 5 bases, with 11 bases lying between them.

There are many counts of this clonotype. V gene TRBV7-2 combines with J gene TRBJ1-2; tentatively, D is TRBD1 (5 bases). This CDR3 has 13 residues. Germline-derived CDR1 and CDR2 are SGHTA and FQGNSA. V gave up 2 bases and J gave up 2 bases, with 6 bases separating them. CDR3 sequence: CASSLWGNYGYTF. CDR3 in DNA: TGTGCCAGCAGCTTATGGGGCAACTATGGCTACACCTTC.

This clonotype has more than one count but fewer than ten. The chain uses TRBV2 and TRBJ2-3; TRBD2 agrees at 7 bases. CDR1 is SNHLY and CDR2 is FYNNEI in the germline V gene. V trimming: 6 bases; J trimming: 2 bases; junction bases outside the gene matches: 11. The CDR3 sequence is 16 residues long. CDR3 bases: TGTGCCAGCAGCCCGCGAGTTCTAGCGGACACAGATACGCAGTATTTT. Protein sequence: CASSPRVLADTDTQYF.

The chain has TRBV7-8 and TRBJ1-1, with D possibly TRBD1 on 5 matching bases. V lost 3 bases, J lost 3 bases, and 11 bases lay in between. Germline-derived CDR1 and CDR2 are SGHVS and FQNEAQ. This CDR3 comprises 14 residues. The CDR3 DNA follows: TGTGCCAGCAGCTTGTTATGGGGGGACACTGAAGCTTTCTTT. This codes for CASSLLWGDTEAFF.

The chain couples TRBV5-1 to TRBJ2-3; no clear D gene. Per the germline V gene, CDR1 is SGHRS and CDR2 is YFSETQ. V lost 0 bases, J lost 6 bases, and 14 bases lay in between. CDR3 length: 15 amino acids. Written as DNA, the CDR3 is TGCGCCAGCAGCTTGGATGGGGTTACCGCGGATACGCAGTATTTT. It codes for CASSLDGVTADTQYF. Complete variable domain (other parts from reference TRBV5-1 and TRBJ2-3): KAGVTQTPRYLIKTRGQQVTLSCSPISGHRSVSWYQQTPGQGLQFLFEYFSETQRNKGNFPGRFSGRQFSNSRSEMNVSTLELGDSALYLCASSLDGVTADTQYFGPGTRLTVL.

This clonotype has just a few counts. V is TRBV7-9 and J is TRBJ2-5, with 8 bases matching TRBD1. V was pared by 1 base and J by 0 bases, with 10 bases of the junction left unmatched. Germline CDR1 SEHNR, CDR2 FQNEAQ (reference sequence). CDR3 length: 18 residues. The CDR3: CASSLELFRTGYQETQYF. In nucleotides, the CDR3 is TGTGCCAGCAGCTTAGAGCTGTTCCGGACAGGGTACCAAGAGACCCAGTACTTC.

The chain employs TRBV5-6 and TRBJ2-3, with D perhaps TRBD2 (5 bases). The V and J ends lost 3 bases and 5 bases respectively, with 19 bases between them. This CDR3 comprises 16 residues. Germline V gene lookup returns CDR1 SGHDT and CDR2 YYEEEE. The CDR3 loop is CASSSAGYLAGDTQYF. The CDR3 bases are TGTGCCAGCAGCTCGGCGGGCTACCTCGCAGGAGATACGCAGTATTTT.

This clonotype showed up many times. The rearrangement links TRBV6-5 to TRBJ2-1, with a tentative D call TRBD2 (6 bases). The CDR3 is made up of 16 amino acids. Germline-derived CDR1 and CDR2 are MNHEY and SVGAGI. V was trimmed by 6 bases and J by 5 bases, leaving 20 bases between them. CDR3 DNA sequence: TGTGCCAGCAGCCCCGGGAGCGCCCAGGGTAACAATGAGCAGTTCTTC. Protein: CASSPGSAQGNNEQFF.